The present TCR beta chain was sequenced within a study of regulatory T cells in long-lasting Graves disease. Study context: Prior antithyroid drug treatment in newly diagnosed Graves' patients lasted under 3 months. Study-level findings and limits: The study found TRBV28, TRBJ1-2 and TRBJ2-5 favored in persistent disease.

Note on this clonotype: What it binds is unknown.

Time point of the sample: newly diagnosed GD, antithyroid drugs for less than 3 months. Scientists built the TCR library using RNA that was extracted from PBMCs. Patients hailed from an endocrinology department in Xi'an, China. Germline V gene sequence: CDR1 LNHDA, CDR2 SQIVND (reference sequence). The CDR3 covers 15 residues. The V and J ends lost 10 bases and 0 bases respectively, with 16 bases between them. Investigators prepared the TCR beta libraries by applying iRepertoire HTBI primers and Arm-PCR of CDR3 regions. TCRdb re-derived calls from the multiplex PCR reads in MiXCR, one entry per CDR3 protein. This sample yields more than 450,000 distinct CDR3 sequences, of which 12% are seen a single time; approximately 9% belongs to the top ten. These data are also associated with another study on T cells in Graves' hyperthyroidism and ophthalmopathy. From that study: Reasons for excluding patients were uncontrolled infection, other autoimmune disease, pregnancy or lactation.

Sample: peripheral blood mononuclear cells (PBMCs), taken at new diagnosis, from a patient treated with antithyroid drugs. The genes are TRBV19 and TRBJ1-3, with D possibly being TRBD1 (5 bases). The source of this sequence is a woman younger than 45 with Graves disease. For the CDR3, the DNA is TGTGCCAACCCGGGGCAGACTCGCTCTGGAAACACCATATATTTT. Its protein product is CANPGQTRSGNTIYF.